This T cell receptor (beta chain) was captured in a study of cytomegalovirus exposure and HLA in healthy donors. Background on the study: Earlier, 110 million or so unique TCR beta sequences were recovered from around 180 million T cells by an analysis. Study-level results: The study recorded over 150 TCR beta chains that were cytomegalovirus-associated.

This CDR3 comprises 15 residues. Germline assignment: CDR1 LNHDA and CDR2 SQIVND (reference sequence). Trimming took off 3 bases at V and 2 bases at J, with 14 bases between the two ends. This PCR relied on a set of 60 Vbeta primers and 13 Jbeta primers. Original processing notes: Counted up in a later analysis, unique TCR beta chains came to roughly 80 million, with around 12 million shared. Data came from immunoSEQ multiplex PCR; TCRdb stores just in-frame clones and leaves some out. The D gene and trimming were derived from the DNA, and the V and J assignments and clone size from that table. The sample lists some 190,000 clones; about 90% were seen once. Everyone who donated was a healthy bone marrow donor. In regard to this clone: As yet, its antigen is unknown.

The specimen was PBMCs. The clonotype was recovered from a man aged 30 to 45 in good health and CMV-seronegative. This chain links TRBV19 with TRBJ2-7; D perhaps matches TRBD2 (7 bases). CDR3 region: CASSIGRGAAYEQYF. The DNA for the CDR3 is TGTGCCAGTAGTATTGGTCGGGGGGCGGCCTACGAGCAGTACTTC. Combining the CDR3 with reference TRBV19 and TRBJ2-7 gives the whole variable domain DGGITQSPKYLFRKEGQNVTLSCEQNLNHDAMYWYRQDPGQGLRLIYYSQIVNDFQKGDIAEGYSVSREKKESFPLTVTSAQKNPTAFYLCASSIGRGAAYEQYFGPGTRLTVT.